These 16 T cell receptor beta chains came from one sample sequenced in a study of blood T cell repertoires in COVID-19. Profiled with immunoSEQ multiplex PCR; TCRdb holds only in-frame clones, not every one. The table includes about 61,000 clones, roughly 90% detected once. Sequenced input: peripheral blood. These receptors were obtained from a woman between 45 and 65 years old with active or convalescent COVID-19.

This chain connects TRBV6-1 to TRBJ1-1, with D perhaps TRBD1 (5 bases). CDR1 is MNHNS and CDR2 is SASEGT in the germline V gene. With 1 base removed from V and 1 base from J, the gap between germline ends came to 10 bases. This CDR3 comprises 15 residues. CDR3: CASSEGGTGNTEAFF. The DNA for the CDR3 is TGTGCCAGCAGTGAAGGGGGTACAGGGAACACTGAAGCTTTCTTT.

The V gene is TRBV7-6, the J gene TRBJ1-4; 8 bases are shared with TRBD1. The CDR3 contains 15 residues. Unmatched junction bases numbered 7, after V lost 5 bases and J lost 5 bases. The germline CDR1 and CDR2 sequences are SGHVS and FNYEAQ. The CDR3 DNA is TGTGCCAGCAGCGATTCCGGGACAGGCAATGAAAAACTGTTTTTT. This gives the protein CASSDSGTGNEKLFF.

The chain carries TRBV7-3 and TRBJ2-5; TRBD1 matches 9 bases. The CDR3 is 14 residues long. Germline lookup yields CDR1 SGHTA and CDR2 FQGTGA. V gave up 5 bases and J gave up 5 bases; unmatched junction bases: 6. The DNA for the CDR3 is TGTGCCAGCAGCCCAACGGGACAGGGTGAGACCCAGTACTTC. Translation: CASSPTGQGETQYF. Full variable domain (remainder filled in from reference TRBV7-3 and TRBJ2-5): GAGVSQTPSNKVTEKGKYVELRCDPISGHTALYWYRQSLGQGPEFLIYFQGTGAADDSGLPNDRFFAVRPEGSVSTLKIQRTERGDSAVYLCASSPTGQGETQYFGPGTRLLVL.

The rearrangement uses TRBV19 and TRBJ2-7; possibly TRBD1 for D (5 bases). The CDR3 extends over 15 amino acids. Looked up from germline, CDR1 is LNHDA and CDR2 is SQIVND (reference sequence). Trimming left V 4 bases short and J 0 bases short, with 13 bases between. CDR3 in DNA: TGTGCCAGTAGTAGCTTGCCAGGGCCCTCCTACGAGCAGTACTTC. This gives the protein CASSSLPGPSYEQYF.

The chain employs TRBV12-3 or TRBV12-4 and TRBJ1-1; 7 bases align to TRBD1. V shed 6 bases and J 5 bases; nucleotides not matched to a gene: 6. The CDR3 spans 13 residues. The CDR3 is CASRQTGRTEAFF. CDR3 sequence (DNA): TGTGCCAGCAGGCAGACAGGGCGGACTGAAGCTTTCTTT.

The V gene is TRBV6-5, the J gene TRBJ2-5, with 7 bases fitting TRBD2. With V trimmed by 2 bases and J by 2 bases, 8 bases remained unmatched. Germline values: CDR1 MNHEY, CDR2 SVGAGI. The CDR3 consists of 16 residues. CDR3 bases: TGTGCCAGCAGTTACGTAAGGACTAGTGCTCAAGAGACCCAGTACTTC. Its protein product is CASSYVRTSAQETQYF.

The chain has TRBV6-5 and TRBJ1-2; no reliable D call. The V gene lost 6 bases and the J gene lost 5 bases, with 7 bases spanning the gap. Germline V gives CDR1 MNHEY, CDR2 SVGAGI. The CDR3 covers 11 residues. This CDR3 is CASSSTYGYTF. CDR3 sequence (DNA): TGTGCCAGCAGCTCGACATATGGCTACACCTTC.

Regarding this clone: A read error may account for a junction end that differs from germline. The rearrangement links TRBV7-7 to TRBJ2-1; 10 nucleotides line up with TRBD2. CDR3 length: 15 amino acids. Germline CDR1 reads SSHAT; CDR2 reads FNYEAQ (reference sequence). CDR3 sequence: CASSPLAGNPNEQFF. The CDR3 DNA is TGTGCTAGCAGCCCACTAGCGGGGAACCCTAATGAGCAGTTCTTC.

V and J are TRBV19 and TRBJ1-2, with D possibly matching TRBD1 (5 bases). This CDR3 has 13 amino acids. V gave up 9 bases and J gave up 4 bases, with 15 bases separating them. CDR1 and CDR2 (germline): LNHDA, SQIVND (reference sequence). The CDR3 region is CASRAGLSYGYTF. The CDR3 nucleotides read TGTGCCAGCAGAGCGGGACTTAGCTATGGCTACACCTTC.

The chain joins TRBV4-2 to TRBJ2-3, with 10 bases identical to TRBD2. This CDR3 has 17 amino acids. Trimming at V came to 1 base and at J to 2 bases, leaving 6 bases not matched to a gene. In germline, CDR1 is LGHNA, CDR2 YNFKEQ. CDR3 residues: CASSQGPSGSSTDTQYF. CDR3 DNA sequence: TGTGCCAGCAGCCAAGGGCCTAGCGGGAGCTCCACAGATACGCAGTATTTT.

This rearrangement joins TRBV9 to TRBJ2-1; D might be TRBD2 (5 bases). CDR1 is SGDLS, CDR2 YYNGEE, per germline. The CDR3 consists of 15 residues. Trimming pared 2 bases from V and 8 bases from J, leaving 17 bases between. Here the CDR3 DNA reads TGTGCCAGCAGCGTGTACGGGATAGGCGTTGATGAGCAGTTCTTC. It is translated as CASSVYGIGVDEQFF.

The CDR3: CASSTRGLAGGSSYNEQFF. In nucleotides, the CDR3 is TGTGCCAGCAGCACACGGGGACTAGCGGGAGGGAGCTCCTACAATGAGCAGTTCTTC. The V and J genes are TRBV7-3 and TRBJ2-1; 16 bases are shared with TRBD2. CDR1 and CDR2 from the germline V gene are SGHTA and FQGTGA. With 5 bases clipped from V and 0 bases from J, the junction kept 7 bases outside the gene matches. This CDR3 is built from 19 residues.

The chain has TRBV19 and TRBJ1-1, with 7 bases lining up with TRBD1. After removal of 6 bases from V and 6 bases from J, the junction contained 7 bases not matched to a gene. The CDR3 has 13 amino acids. The V gene's germline CDR1 is LNHDA and CDR2 SQIVND (reference sequence). CDR3 loop: CASRTQGPPEAFF. As DNA, the CDR3 is TGTGCCAGTAGGACACAGGGGCCCCCTGAAGCTTTCTTT.

The chain couples TRBV2 to TRBJ2-2; a possible D gene is TRBD1 (5 bases). Germline-derived CDR1 and CDR2 are SNHLY and FYNNEI. V was cut by 4 bases and J by 5 bases, with 8 bases left in between. The CDR3 runs to 13 residues. CDR3: CASSAGPTGELFF. The CDR3 region has the DNA TGTGCCAGCAGTGCAGGGCCTACCGGGGAGCTGTTTTTT.

V and J are TRBV2 and TRBJ2-1, with D possibly matching TRBD2 (7 bases). V was cut by 7 bases and J by 0 bases, with 10 bases left in between. The CDR3 has 14 amino acids. The V gene's germline CDR1 is SNHLY and CDR2 FYNNEI. Written as DNA, the CDR3 is TGTGCCAGCAAGGGGGGGGGCTCCTACAATGAGCAGTTCTTC. Amino acid sequence: CASKGGGSYNEQFF.

The gene calls are TRBV7-3 and TRBJ2-2; no clear D. V shed 2 bases and J shed 4 bases, with 5 bases lying between them. CDR3 length: 13 residues. Germline V gene data show CDR1 as SGHTA and CDR2 as FQGTGA. This chain's CDR3 is CASSLLLTGELFF. Written as DNA, the CDR3 is TGTGCCAGCAGCTTACTACTCACCGGGGAGCTGTTTTTT.